The clone carrying this T cell receptor (beta chain) rates as medium-sized. Its antigen remains unidentified. Documented time point: baseline pretreatment blood. Documented treatment: 15 Gy SBRT to primary tumor, nephrectomy 4 weeks later. After SBRT, blood was collected at 2 and 4 weeks, plus baseline. Clear cell pathology was present in this patient's renal cell carcinoma. These data come from a study of radiation and T cells in renal cell carcinoma. Data came from immunoSEQ multiplex PCR; TCRdb stores just in-frame clones and leaves some out. The table shows roughly 130,000 clones, with over 75% occurring only once. General study findings and limits: From baseline, blood top tumor clonotypes peaked at 2 weeks post-radiation.

Germline V gene lookup returns CDR1 SEHNR and CDR2 FQNEAQ (reference sequence). Trimming cost V 11 bases and J 8 bases, with 18 bases left between them. CDR3 size: 13 residues. This chain links TRBV7-9 with TRBJ1-4; D remains ambiguous. The input for sequencing was blood, taken from a patient whose treatment included radiotherapy and nephrectomy. The sequence was obtained from a woman between 50 and 59 years old with renal cell carcinoma. The CDR3 sequence: CASQDRVGEKLFF. The CDR3 DNA reads as TGTGCCTCCCAGGACCGCGTAGGGGAAAAACTGTTTTTT.